The clone carrying this TCR beta chain came up a few times. Its cognate antigen is unknown. TCRdb passed the RT-PCR reads through MiXCR, listing each CDR3 protein once. In the table there are 650,000 to 700,000 distinct CDR3 sequences, around 16% of which are singletons. The data stem from a study of response to subunit inactivated influenza vaccine. The study's findings and limits: It was suggested by the authors that few new T cells are recruited by each seasonal influenza vaccination.

V lost 5 bases and J lost 5; bases outside the gene matches: 8. The CDR3 has 15 amino acids. Looked up from germline, CDR1 is SGHTA and CDR2 is FQGNSA. The genes are TRBV7-2 and TRBJ2-2; 7 positions match TRBD1. The sequencing here drew on PBMCs from blood, taken 12 days after vaccination. The origin of this receptor is a man aged 50 or older who received an inactivated influenza vaccine. The CDR3 here is CASSRLMTGTGELFF. As DNA, the CDR3 is TGTGCCAGCAGCCGCCTTATGACAGGGACCGGGGAGCTGTTTTTT.